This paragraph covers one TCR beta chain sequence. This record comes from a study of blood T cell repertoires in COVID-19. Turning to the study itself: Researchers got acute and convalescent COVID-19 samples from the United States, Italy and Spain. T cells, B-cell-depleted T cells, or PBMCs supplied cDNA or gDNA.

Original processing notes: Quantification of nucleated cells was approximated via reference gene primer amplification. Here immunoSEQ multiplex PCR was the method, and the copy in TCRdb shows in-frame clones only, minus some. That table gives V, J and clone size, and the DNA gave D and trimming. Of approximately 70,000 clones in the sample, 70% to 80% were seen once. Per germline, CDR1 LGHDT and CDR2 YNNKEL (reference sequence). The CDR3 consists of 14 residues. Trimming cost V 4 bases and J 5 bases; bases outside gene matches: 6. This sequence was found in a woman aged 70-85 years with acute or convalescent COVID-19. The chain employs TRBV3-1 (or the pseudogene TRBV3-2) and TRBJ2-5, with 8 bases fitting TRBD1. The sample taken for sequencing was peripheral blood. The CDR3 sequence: CASSPRQGRETQYF. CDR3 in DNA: TGTGCCAGCAGCCCCCGACAGGGGAGGGAGACCCAGTACTTC.